The 23 T cell receptor beta chains reported below all come from one sample, sequenced in a study of human T cells and chemical hapten exposure. Sample time point: patch test 1, 2 weeks after DPC sensitization. The treatment here: therapeutic diphenylcyclopropenone sensitization with weekly scalp DPC. Total RNA came from unfractionated whole blood. TCRdb re-analysed the RACE reads in MiXCR, keeping a single row per CDR3 protein. The table records more than 35,000 distinct CDR3 sequences, 5% to 7% of them present only once. Sequenced material: whole blood, taken in connection with sensitization to the hapten diphenylcyclopropenone (DPC). Source of these receptors: a woman in her 30s with alopecia areata. Some clones in this sample may be carry-over from other donors' samples.

This clonotype was counted at least ten times. This chain joins TRBV15 and TRBJ2-3, with D maybe TRBD2 (6 bases). The length of the CDR3 is 12 residues. Trimming removed 9 bases from V and 9 bases from J, with 16 bases in between. Germline V gene sequence: CDR1 LNHNV, CDR2 YYDKDF (reference sequence). The CDR3 coding sequence is TGTGCCACGCGGGGTTCGTCTCAAACGCAGTATTTT. Its translation: CATRGSSQTQYF.

This clonotype has more than one count but fewer than ten. The rearrangement uses TRBV3-1 and TRBJ1-1, with TRBD1 as a possible D gene (5 bases). Germline V lookup: CDR1 LGHDT, CDR2 YNNKEL (reference sequence). There are 12 residues in the CDR3. Trimming left V 3 bases short and J 7 bases short, with 9 bases between. CDR3 nucleotide sequence: TGTGCCAGCAGCCAGAGTGGGGGTGAAGCTTTCTTT. Encoded protein: CASSQSGGEAFF. The entire variable domain, with the rest obtained from reference TRBV3-1 and TRBJ1-1, is as follows: DTAVSQTPKYLVTQMGNDKSIKCEQNLGHDTMYWYKQDSKKFLKIMFSYNNKELIINETVPNRFSPKSPDKAHLNLHINSLELGDSAVYFCASSQSGGEAFFGQGTRLTVV.

The chain employs TRBV28 and TRBJ2-7, with D uncertain. CDR3 size: 12 residues. The ends were cut back, 2 bases at V and 4 bases at J, with 6 bases in the middle. Germline V gene data show CDR1 as MDHEN and CDR2 as SYDVKM. The CDR3 DNA sequence: TGTGCCAGCAGTTTAGAACTATACGAGCAGTACTTC. It specifies CASSLELYEQYF.

This clonotype was observed many times. V usage is TRBV4-2 and J usage is TRBJ1-5; D is unclear. The germline V gene has CDR1 LGHNA and CDR2 YNFKEQ. The CDR3 is made up of 15 amino acids. V dropped 2 bases and J dropped 3 bases, with 11 bases sitting between them. CDR3 coding DNA: TGTGCCAGCAGCCAATACGGAGAATCCAATCAGCCCCAGCATTTT. Translated: CASSQYGESNQPQHF.

This clonotype was recorded many times. In DNA, the CDR3 is TGTGCCAGCAGCTTAGATGCTCAGCCCCAGCATTTT. Its protein product is CASSLDAQPQHF. The chain combines TRBV7-2 with TRBJ1-5; D uncertain. The CDR3 totals 12 residues. The V end lost 1 base, the J end lost 6 bases, and 4 bases lay between the germline ends. Germline V gives CDR1 SGHTA, CDR2 FQGNSA.

At least ten counts were recorded for this clonotype. V is TRBV2 and J is TRBJ2-7, with TRBD2 identical over 8 bases. Germline V gene sequence: CDR1 SNHLY, CDR2 FYNNEI. The CDR3 loop spans 14 amino acids. V shed 6 bases, J shed 0 bases, and the junction held 4 bases outside the gene matches. CDR3 bases: TGTGCCAGCAGAAAGCGGGGGAGCTCCTACGAGCAGTACTTC. This codes for CASRKRGSSYEQYF.

Many counts were recorded for this clonotype. The chain combines TRBV4-2 with TRBJ1-1; D remains ambiguous. Per the germline V gene, CDR1 is LGHNA and CDR2 is YNFKEQ. V lost 1 base and J 4 bases, leaving 10 bases between the germline ends. The length of the CDR3 is 14 residues. The CDR3 spells CASSQAAGSTEAFF. CDR3 in DNA: TGTGCCAGCAGCCAAGCCGCAGGTAGCACTGAAGCTTTCTTT.

This clonotype was detected ten times or more. The V gene is TRBV4-1, the J gene TRBJ2-3; D not certain. V lost 0 bases, J lost 0 bases, and 10 bases lay in between. Per the germline V gene, CDR1 is MGHRA and CDR2 is YSYEKL. There are 16 residues in the CDR3. The CDR3 loop is CASSQDGLVSTDTQYF. In DNA, the CDR3 is TGCGCCAGCAGCCAAGATGGTCTAGTAAGCACAGATACGCAGTATTTT.

The sample holds many counts of this clonotype. The rearrangement uses TRBV7-8 and TRBJ1-2; no clear D gene. V was pared by 1 base and J by 5 bases, with 8 bases between. Germline loops: CDR1 SGHVS, CDR2 FQNEAQ. There are 13 residues in the CDR3. CDR3: CASSLGEAYGYTF. The CDR3 coding sequence is TGTGCCAGCAGCTTAGGGGAAGCTTATGGCTACACCTTC.

The chain employs TRBV30 and TRBJ2-7; TRBD1 matches 7 bases. This CDR3 has 13 amino acids. The germline CDR1 and CDR2 sequences are GTSNPN and SVGIG (reference sequence). J was trimmed by 4 bases and V by 5 bases; bases with no gene match: 8. CDR3 in DNA: TGTGCCTGGGCTAGGGACAGTAAGTACGAGCAGTACTTC. Its translation: CAWARDSKYEQYF.

V and J are TRBV7-3 and TRBJ2-7; TRBD1 matches at 9 bases. This CDR3 has 20 residues. Trimming removed 6 bases from V and 1 base from J; junction bases left unmatched: 22. Per germline, CDR1 SGHTA and CDR2 FQGTGA. The CDR3 reads CASSCFRRTGATDPSYEQYF. Here the CDR3 DNA reads TGTGCCAGCAGTTGCTTCCGCCGGACAGGGGCCACTGACCCTTCCTACGAGCAGTACTTC.

This clonotype was recorded many times. This chain connects TRBV7-9 to TRBJ1-4; 8 positions agree with TRBD1. Germline values: CDR1 SEHNR, CDR2 FQNEAQ (reference sequence). V lost 5 bases, J lost 13 bases, and 15 bases stayed unmatched. This CDR3 contains 15 residues. The CDR3: CASSPGGQGVSGLFF. The CDR3 nucleotides are TGTGCCAGCAGCCCCGGCGGACAGGGTGTTTCCGGACTGTTTTTT.

This clonotype was seen repeatedly, ten times or more. This chain links TRBV7-2 with TRBJ2-4; no firm D call. The germline gives CDR1 SGHTA, CDR2 FQGNSA. V was trimmed by 2 bases and J by 0 bases, leaving 14 bases between them. The CDR3 spans 17 residues. The CDR3, as DNA: TGTGCCAGCAGCTTAACCCTGGGCAGCCCAGCCAAAAACATTCAGTACTTC. Residues: CASSLTLGSPAKNIQYF.

In this sample, this clonotype turned up a few times. The chain carries TRBV10-3 and TRBJ2-1; 7 bases align to TRBD1. Germline CDR1 is ENHRY and CDR2 is SYGVKD. The ends lost 7 bases at V and 3 bases at J; junction bases unmatched: 6. The CDR3 consists of 14 residues. In nucleotides, the CDR3 is TGTGCCATCATCAGGACAGGAGTCTACAATGAGCAGTTCTTC. Amino acid sequence: CAIIRTGVYNEQFF.

The V call is TRBV18, the J call TRBJ2-2; D is perhaps TRBD1 or TRBD2 (6 bases each). Germline-derived CDR1 and CDR2 are KGHSH and LQKENI. The CDR3 length is 14 residues. Trimming took 3 bases from V and 6 from J, leaving 11 bases between them. This CDR3 reads CASSPNREAGELFF. In DNA form, the CDR3 reads TGTGCCAGCTCACCGAACAGGGAGGCCGGGGAGCTGTTTTTT.

This chain links TRBV29-1 with TRBJ2-5; D may be TRBD2 (6 bases). Per the germline V gene, CDR1 is SQVTM and CDR2 is ANQGSEA. The CDR3 runs 12 residues. Trimming left V 2 bases short and J 6 bases short, with 10 bases between. The CDR3 nucleotides read TGCAGCGTTGAACTGGGGAGGCAGACCCAGTACTTC. Its protein product is CSVELGRQTQYF. The full variable domain, rest sourced from reference TRBV29-1 and TRBJ2-5, is SAVISQKPSRDICQRGTSLTIQCQVDSQVTMMFWYRQQPGQSLTLIATANQGSEATYESGFVIDKFPISRPNLTFSTLTVSNMSPEDSSIYLCSVELGRQTQYFGPGTRLLVL.

The sample holds a few counts of this clonotype. The CDR3 DNA reads as TGTGCCAGCAGTTCAGGGCCCCCCGGGGAGCTGTTTTTT. Encoded protein: CASSSGPPGELFF. The rearrangement uses TRBV27 and TRBJ2-2, with D possibly being TRBD1 (5 bases). Deletions cut 4 bases from V and 6 bases from J, with 9 bases between. Looked up from germline, CDR1 is MNHEY and CDR2 is SMNVEV (reference sequence). This CDR3 is 13 amino acids long.

V usage is TRBV20-1 and J usage is TRBJ2-3; the match to TRBD2 covers 7 bases. The CDR3 is made up of 14 amino acids. Germline-derived CDR1 and CDR2 are DFQATT and SNEGSKA (reference sequence). The CDR3 reads CAKILPGGPGVQYF. The DNA of the CDR3 is TGCGCTAAGATTCTACCGGGGGGTCCCGGAGTGCAGTATTTT.

The chain combines TRBV7-3 with TRBJ2-7; no definite D call. The CDR3 consists of 13 residues. The germline V gene has CDR1 SGHTA and CDR2 FQGTGA. Trimming took off 1 base at V and 3 bases at J, with 7 bases between the two ends. The CDR3 nucleotides read TGTGCCAGCAGCTTAAATCGAGACTACGAGCAGTACTTC. Translated: CASSLNRDYEQYF.

This clonotype has only a few counts. The chain uses TRBV27 and TRBJ2-1, with 8 bases lining up with TRBD2. Germline CDR1 is MNHEY and CDR2 is SMNVEV (reference sequence). The junction had 12 bases not matched to a gene; V was cut back by 4 bases and J by 10 bases. The CDR3 extends over 15 amino acids. CDR3 protein: CASSSLTGGPREQFF. The CDR3 DNA sequence: TGTGCCAGCAGTTCCTTAACGGGGGGGCCGCGGGAGCAGTTCTTC.

In its sample, this clonotype is medium-sized. The chain recombines TRBV28 with TRBJ2-7, with TRBD1 as a possible D gene (6 bases). This CDR3 comprises 12 residues. V shed 5 bases and J shed 4 bases, with 9 bases lying between them. The germline V gene encodes CDR1 MDHEN and CDR2 SYDVKM. CDR3 nucleotide sequence: TGTGCCAGCAGTCTACAGGGTTACGAGCAGTACTTC. It specifies CASSLQGYEQYF.

This clonotype has ten or more counts. This rearrangement joins TRBV20-1 to TRBJ2-3; D gene ambiguous. The CDR3 has 11 residues. Germline CDR1 DFQATT, CDR2 SNEGSKA (reference sequence). Trimming took off 5 bases at V and 6 bases at J, with 9 bases between the two ends. In DNA form, the CDR3 reads TGCAGTGCTCTGTCCCCCGATACGCAGTATTTT. Translated, it gives CSALSPDTQYF.

This chain uses TRBV6-2 or TRBV6-3 with TRBJ2-3; D unclear. Trimming took off 6 bases at V and 0 bases at J, with 13 bases between the two ends. Germline V gene sequence: CDR1 MNHEY, CDR2 SVGEGT. CDR3 length: 15 residues. Here the CDR3 DNA reads TGTGCCAGCAGCAATCAAAAAAAGAGCACAGATACGCAGTATTTT. It translates to CASSNQKKSTDTQYF.